The T cell receptor beta chain described here comes from a study of beta chain features in type 1 diabetes. TCRB transcripts that were expressed got sequenced, as all of the isolated RNA had been reverse transcribed. Clones were read by immunoSEQ multiplex PCR, and TCRdb kept only the in-frame ones, dropping some. The table has 300,000 to 350,000 clones, roughly 14% seen once. In its sample, this clone was seen a few times. Its antigen is undetermined. CDR3 length: 16 amino acids. V trimming: 7 bases; J trimming: 1 base; junction bases outside the gene matches: 6. Germline V lookup: CDR1 SQVTM, CDR2 ANQGSEA. General study results and limits: Among all four CD4+ subsets, Type 1 diabetes patients had TCRB CDR3s that were moderately but significantly shorter.

The gene calls are TRBV29-1 and TRBJ2-1, with 14 positions matching TRBD2. The specimen sequenced was naive CD4+ T cells from blood. This receptor was obtained from a woman younger than 35 with type 1 diabetes. Here the CDR3 reads CSARTSGRSSYNEQFF. The CDR3 DNA sequence: TGCAGCGCTCGGACTAGCGGGAGGAGTTCCTACAATGAGCAGTTCTTC.